Included here is one T cell receptor (beta chain) sequence, with context. Germline lookup yields CDR1 SGHKS and CDR2 YYEKEE (reference sequence). V dropped 3 bases and J dropped 3; count of bases not matched to a gene: 11. CDR3 size: 18 residues. This table comes from immunoSEQ multiplex PCR, and its TCRdb copy is limited to in-frame clones, with some not included. This table has 250,000 to 350,000 clones, 85% to 90% appearing once. This sample was taken from a study of blood T cell repertoires in COVID-19. Turning to the study itself: Italy, Spain and the United States were the sources of the convalescent and acute COVID-19 samples.

The receptor was isolated from a man aged 25-45 years with acute or convalescent COVID-19. Material: peripheral blood. The chain couples TRBV5-5 to TRBJ2-5, with TRBD2 matching over 13 bases. The CDR3 loop reads CASSWGSLTSGGKETQYF. CDR3 in DNA: TGTGCCAGCAGCTGGGGAAGCCTGACTAGCGGGGGGAAAGAGACCCAGTACTTC.